The clone carrying this T cell receptor beta chain was recorded only once. Assignment of participants to cohorts was predicated upon participant-reported clinical history. The recovered donors of Cohort 3 showed two negative PCRs, clearance, or symptom resolution. This sample is drawn from a study of blood T cell repertoires in COVID-19. Study summary: COVID-19 samples collected from the United States, Italy and Spain covered acute and convalescent phases.

This CDR3 region has 16 residues. Deletions cut 4 bases from V and 0 bases from J, with 13 bases between. Germline CDR1 is LGHNT and CDR2 is FRNRAP. Sequencing was performed with immunoSEQ multiplex PCR; in TCRdb, only in-frame clones are kept and a portion is missing. Altogether a few hundred thousand clones are present, over 75% being singletons, with the ten largest covering about a tenth. This rearrangement joins TRBV12-5 to TRBJ2-1, with D perhaps matching TRBD2 (6 bases). This TCR derives from a man in his forties or fifties who had recovered from COVID-19. Sample: PBMCs or T cells enriched from blood (not recorded which). CDR3 region: CASGYALGGSYNEQFF. In DNA form, the CDR3 reads TGTGCTAGTGGTTACGCTCTGGGGGGCTCCTACAATGAGCAGTTCTTC.